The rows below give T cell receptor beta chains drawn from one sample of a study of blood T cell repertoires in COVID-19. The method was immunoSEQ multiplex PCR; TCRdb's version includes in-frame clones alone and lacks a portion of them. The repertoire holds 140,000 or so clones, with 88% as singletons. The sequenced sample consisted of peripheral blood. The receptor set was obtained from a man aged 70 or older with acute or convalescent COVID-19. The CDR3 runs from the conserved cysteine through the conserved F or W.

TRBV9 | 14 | CASSVTSGANEQYF
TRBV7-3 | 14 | CASSLIKTGDEQFF
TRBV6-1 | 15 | CASSDQDTYNQPQHF
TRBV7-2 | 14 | CASRKGQGGETQYF
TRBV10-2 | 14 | CASSAAGGQSPLHF
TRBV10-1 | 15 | CASSPSGTGGQPQHF
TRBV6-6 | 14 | CASSPTGTNYGYTF
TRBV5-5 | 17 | CASSSPPGQGATDTQYF
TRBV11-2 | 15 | CASSLGQANQETQYF
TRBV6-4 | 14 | CASSDSDRGTEAFF
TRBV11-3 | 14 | CASSSGLAYNEQFF
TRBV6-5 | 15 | CASSTQGTGANVLTF
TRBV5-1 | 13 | CASSSQGAPEAFF
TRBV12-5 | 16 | CASGLAGQGRNEKLFF
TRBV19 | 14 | CASTTGFMNTEAFF
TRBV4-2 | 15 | CASSQGVSGANVLTF
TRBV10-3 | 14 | CAINGDGRNSPLHF
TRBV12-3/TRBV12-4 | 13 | CASSLVQGYEQYF
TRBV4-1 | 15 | CASSQDESSYNEQFF
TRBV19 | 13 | CASSKGTLTTQYF
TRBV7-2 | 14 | CASSVGSPADTQYF
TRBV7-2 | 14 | CASSRDRGPETQYF
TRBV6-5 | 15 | CASSPGGATNEKLFF
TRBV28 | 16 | CASSPQGTLAKNIQYF
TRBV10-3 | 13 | CAISEMADYGYTF
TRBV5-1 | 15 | CASSLGDREVDTQYF
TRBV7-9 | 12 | CASSLAGSLTFF
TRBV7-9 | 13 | CASSTEGGGGYTF
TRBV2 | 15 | CASRGPGTLNTEAFF
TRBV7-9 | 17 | CASSLTWDRLSGTEAFF
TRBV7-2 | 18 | CASSSEGTASRPTDTQYF
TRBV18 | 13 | CASSQGQPYEQYF
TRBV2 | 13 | CASSERVEQPQHF
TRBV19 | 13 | CASSQQGASGQYF
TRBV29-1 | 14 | CSVPRDSLNTEAFF
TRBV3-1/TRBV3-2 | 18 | CASSQDFSGRGIPSPLHF
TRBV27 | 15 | CASSLYGLAGLEQFF
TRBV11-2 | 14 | CASSPGQGAWGYTF
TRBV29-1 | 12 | CSAGQGAGELFF